This paragraph reports one TCR beta chain. Its antigen is not known. MiXCR, applied by TCRdb to the reads, yields one record per CDR3 protein. The profile covers 740,000 or so distinct CDR3 sequences, with 35% appearing a single time and 2.5% to 3.5% taken by the ten largest. With 5 bases clipped from V and 1 base from J, the junction kept 5 bases outside the gene matches. Germline loops: CDR1 SEHNR, CDR2 FQNEAQ (reference sequence). There are 14 residues in the CDR3. This record comes from a study of T cell repertoires in cytomegalovirus infection. Overall study: TCR beta signatures that were public indicated CMV infection and matching HLA type.

Overall study findings and caveats: Accumulated public TCR beta family frequency recognized individuals carrying CMV together with the relevant HLA. Ex vivo responses were dominated by HLA-C-restricted CMV-specific TCR beta clonotypes.

The clonotype was recovered from a human donor in good health (CMV status not recorded). Some clones in this sample may be carry-over from other donors' samples. The V and J genes are TRBV7-9 and TRBJ2-7, with 7 positions matching TRBD1. Specimen: PBMCs. This chain's CDR3 is CASSAQGVSYEQYF. DNA for the CDR3: TGTGCCAGCAGCGCGCAGGGGGTGTCCTACGAGCAGTACTTC.